This TCR beta chain was identified during a study of cytomegalovirus exposure and HLA in healthy donors. The trim removed 6 bases at V and 1 base at J, leaving 10 bases unmatched. Germline V gives CDR1 LNHDA, CDR2 SQIVND (reference sequence). This CDR3 has 16 residues. In the PCR, 60 Vbeta and 13 Jbeta primers were used. Only in-frame clones appear in the TCRdb table, and some are missing; sequencing was by immunoSEQ multiplex PCR. Found here are 150,000 to 180,000 clones, 70% to 80% of them singletons; the top ten hold about 4%. In its sample, this clone was seen once. V and J are TRBV19 and TRBJ2-3, with 7 bases that match TRBD1. This TCR came from a woman in her forties in good health and CMV-seronegative. Material: PBMCs. CDR3 protein: CASSLNRGVGTDTQYF. The CDR3 coding sequence is TGTGCCAGTAGCCTCAACAGGGGTGTAGGCACAGATACGCAGTATTTT. Drawing the rest from reference TRBV19 and TRBJ2-3, the complete variable domain is DGGITQSPKYLFRKEGQNVTLSCEQNLNHDAMYWYRQDPGQGLRLIYYSQIVNDFQKGDIAEGYSVSREKKESFPLTVTSAQKNPTAFYLCASSLNRGVGTDTQYFGPGTRLTVL.